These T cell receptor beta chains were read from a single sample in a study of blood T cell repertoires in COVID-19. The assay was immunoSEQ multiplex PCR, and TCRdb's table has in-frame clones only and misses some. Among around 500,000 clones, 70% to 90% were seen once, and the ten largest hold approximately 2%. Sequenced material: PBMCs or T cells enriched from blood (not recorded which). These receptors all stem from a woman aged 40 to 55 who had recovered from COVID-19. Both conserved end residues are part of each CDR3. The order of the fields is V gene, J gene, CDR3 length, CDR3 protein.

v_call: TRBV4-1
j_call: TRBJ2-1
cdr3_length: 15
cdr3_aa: CASSQSGVSYNEQFF

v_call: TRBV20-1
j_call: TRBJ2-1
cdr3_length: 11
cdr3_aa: CSARGVREQFF

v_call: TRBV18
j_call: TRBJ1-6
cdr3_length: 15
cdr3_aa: CASSSDRGLGSPLHF

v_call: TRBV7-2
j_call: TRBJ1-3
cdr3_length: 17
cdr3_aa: CASSLGLGQAQGNTIYF

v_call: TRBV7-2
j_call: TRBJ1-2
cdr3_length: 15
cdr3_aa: CASSYGTGDNYGYTF

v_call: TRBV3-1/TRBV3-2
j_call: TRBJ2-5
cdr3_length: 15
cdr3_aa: CASSQGRGSVETQYF

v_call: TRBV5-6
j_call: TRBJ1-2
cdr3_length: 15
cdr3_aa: CASSLKGQGKSGYTF

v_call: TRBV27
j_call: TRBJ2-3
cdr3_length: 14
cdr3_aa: CASSFIGQGRESDF

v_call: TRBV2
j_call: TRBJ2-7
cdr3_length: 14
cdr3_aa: CASPWTGLSYEQYF

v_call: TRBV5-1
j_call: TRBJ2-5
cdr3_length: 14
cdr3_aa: CASSIGLARETQYF

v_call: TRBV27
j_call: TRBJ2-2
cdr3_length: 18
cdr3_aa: CASSLPSGRAGRTGELFF

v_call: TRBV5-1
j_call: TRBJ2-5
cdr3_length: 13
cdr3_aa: CASSSARGETQYF

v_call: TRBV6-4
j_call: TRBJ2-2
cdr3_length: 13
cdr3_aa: CASADFNTGELFF

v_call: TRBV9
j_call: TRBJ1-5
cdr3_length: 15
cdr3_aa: CASSVAGYSNQPQHF

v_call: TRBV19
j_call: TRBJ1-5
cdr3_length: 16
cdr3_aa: CASSIVGQGGNQPQHF

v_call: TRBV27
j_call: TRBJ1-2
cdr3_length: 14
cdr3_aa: CASTKVGSGHEHTF

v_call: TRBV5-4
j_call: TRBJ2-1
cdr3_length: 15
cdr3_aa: CASSLVAGGYNEQFF

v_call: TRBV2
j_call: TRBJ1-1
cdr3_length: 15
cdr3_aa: CASTGGSSSFTEAFF

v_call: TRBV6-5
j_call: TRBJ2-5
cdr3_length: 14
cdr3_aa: CASTGDRDVETQYF

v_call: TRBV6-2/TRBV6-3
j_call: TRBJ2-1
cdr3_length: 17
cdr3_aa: CASSSRTSGSFGNEQFF

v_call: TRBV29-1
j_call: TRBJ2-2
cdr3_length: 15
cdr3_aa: CSVPADRLNTGELFF

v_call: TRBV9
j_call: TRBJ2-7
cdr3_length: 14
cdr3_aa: CASSVEVSSDEQYF

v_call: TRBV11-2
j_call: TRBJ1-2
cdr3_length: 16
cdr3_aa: CASSSSPGKLSYGYTF

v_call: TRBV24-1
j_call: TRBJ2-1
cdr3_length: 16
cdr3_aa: CATSPHRSGGYNEQFF

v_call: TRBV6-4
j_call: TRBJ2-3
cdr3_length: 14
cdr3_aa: CASSDSAGTDTQYF

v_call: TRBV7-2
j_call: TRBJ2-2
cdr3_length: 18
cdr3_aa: CASSLPSLEGVRTGELFF

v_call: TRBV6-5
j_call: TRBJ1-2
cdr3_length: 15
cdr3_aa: CASSYRGPRNYGYTF

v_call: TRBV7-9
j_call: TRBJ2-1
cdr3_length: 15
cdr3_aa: CASTRLAGGTNEQFF

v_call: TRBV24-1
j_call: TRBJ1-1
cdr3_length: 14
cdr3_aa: CATTKTGPNTEAFF

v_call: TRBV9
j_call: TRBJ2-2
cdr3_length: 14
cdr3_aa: CASSVAPGAGELFF

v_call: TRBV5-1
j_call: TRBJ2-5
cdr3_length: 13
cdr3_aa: CASKRGSQETQYF

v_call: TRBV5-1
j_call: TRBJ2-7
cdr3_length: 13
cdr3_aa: CASSNTGVVEQYF

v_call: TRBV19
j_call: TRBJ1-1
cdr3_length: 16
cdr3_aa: CASSIGRGQWVTEAFF

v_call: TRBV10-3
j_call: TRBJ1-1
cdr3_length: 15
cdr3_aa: CATLLGGRLNTEAFF

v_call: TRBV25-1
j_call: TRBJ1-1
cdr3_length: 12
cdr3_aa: CASTRTSTEAFF

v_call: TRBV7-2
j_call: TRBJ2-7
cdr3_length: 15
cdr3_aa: CASSVGLAGTYEQYF

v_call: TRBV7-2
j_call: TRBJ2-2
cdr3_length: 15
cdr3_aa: CASNLEIANTGELFF

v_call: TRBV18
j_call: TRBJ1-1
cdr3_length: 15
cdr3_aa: CASSRAAGVNTEAFF

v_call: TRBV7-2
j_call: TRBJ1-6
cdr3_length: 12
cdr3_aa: CASRENNSPLHF

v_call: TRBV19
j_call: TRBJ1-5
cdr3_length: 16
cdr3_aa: CASRLGGGDSNQPQHF

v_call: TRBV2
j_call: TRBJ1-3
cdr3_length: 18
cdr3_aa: CASPPRDRGEMAGNTIYF

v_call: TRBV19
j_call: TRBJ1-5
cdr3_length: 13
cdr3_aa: CASRGYSNQPQHF

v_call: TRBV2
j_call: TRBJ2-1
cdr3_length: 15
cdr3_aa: CASRKLDSSYNEQFF

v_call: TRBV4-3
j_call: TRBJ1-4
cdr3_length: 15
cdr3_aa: CASSSHRTGPEKLFF

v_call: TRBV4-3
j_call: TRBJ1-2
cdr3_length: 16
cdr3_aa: CASSQDRREDDYGYTF

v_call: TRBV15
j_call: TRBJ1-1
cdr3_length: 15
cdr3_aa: CATSRDREGNTEAFF

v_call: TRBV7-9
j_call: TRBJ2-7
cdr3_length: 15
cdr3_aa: CASRPPQGFSYEQYF

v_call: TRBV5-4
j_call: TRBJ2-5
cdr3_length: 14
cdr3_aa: CATYRGGTGETQYF

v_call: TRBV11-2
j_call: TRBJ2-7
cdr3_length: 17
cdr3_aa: CASSRGASGGRWSYQYF

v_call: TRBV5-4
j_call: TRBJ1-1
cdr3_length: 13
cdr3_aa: CASSLLLNTEAFF

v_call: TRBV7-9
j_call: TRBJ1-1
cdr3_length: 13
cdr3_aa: CASSLRFSTEAFF

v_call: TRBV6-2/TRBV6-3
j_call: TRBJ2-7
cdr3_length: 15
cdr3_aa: CASSADRGFSYEQYF

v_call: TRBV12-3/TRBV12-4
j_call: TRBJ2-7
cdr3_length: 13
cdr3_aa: CASSTWQGNEQYF

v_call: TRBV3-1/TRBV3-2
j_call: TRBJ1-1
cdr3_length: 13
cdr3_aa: CASSQVGSTEAFF